The 24 T cell receptor beta chains presented below share a single source sample, sequenced in a study of T cells in narcolepsy. Using immunoSEQ multiplex PCR, the repertoire was profiled, and TCRdb retains in-frame clones only, with some absent. The data show 20,000 to 30,000 clones, 85% to 90% seen once. The sample consisted of CD45RA- memory CD4+ T cells from PBMCs. The receptors stem from a human donor with narcolepsy.

Details on this clone: Other nucleotide sequences in the sample specify the same CDR3. V and J are TRBV5-1 and TRBJ2-5; 8 positions agree with TRBD2. Trimming at V came to 0 bases and at J to 4 bases, leaving 5 bases not matched to a gene. The CDR3 covers 15 residues. The germline V gene has CDR1 SGHRS and CDR2 YFSETQ. CDR3 residues: CASSLAGGPGETQYF. CDR3 sequence (DNA): TGCGCCAGCAGCTTGGCGGGAGGGCCGGGAGAGACCCAGTACTTC.

The chain combines TRBV5-1 with TRBJ2-7; 11 bases match TRBD2. Germline loops: CDR1 SGHRS, CDR2 YFSETQ. The length of the CDR3 is 15 residues. V lost 3 bases and J lost 4; bases outside the gene matches: 6. The chain's CDR3 is CASSYGTSGYYEQYF. CDR3 nucleotide sequence: TGCGCCAGCAGCTACGGGACTAGCGGATATTACGAGCAGTACTTC.

This chain uses TRBV6-1 with TRBJ2-7; D is possibly TRBD2 (5 bases). The germline V gene has CDR1 MNHNS and CDR2 SASEGT. Trimming stripped 4 bases from V and 7 bases from J, with 14 bases between. The CDR3 totals 13 residues. The CDR3 DNA sequence: TGTGCCAGCAGTGCCGAGGGAATGGGGGAGCAGTACTTC. It yields the protein CASSAEGMGEQYF.

J is TRBJ1-1 and V is TRBV19, with D possibly matching TRBD1 (5 bases). Trimming took 3 bases from V and 5 from J, leaving 13 bases between them. Looked up from germline, CDR1 is LNHDA and CDR2 is SQIVND (reference sequence). The CDR3 is 14 amino acids. This CDR3 reads CASSIGGGGTEAFF. Written as DNA, the CDR3 is TGTGCCAGTAGTATCGGGGGAGGTGGAACTGAAGCTTTCTTT.

The rearrangement uses TRBV7-8 and TRBJ2-7, with D hard to call. This CDR3 region has 11 residues. In germline, CDR1 is SGHVS, CDR2 FQNEAQ. Trimming shortened V by 5 bases and J by 2 bases, and 4 bases separated the two germline ends. The CDR3 DNA sequence: TGTGCCAGCAGCCCCACCTACGAGCAGTACTTC. Translated: CASSPTYEQYF.

This rearrangement joins TRBV9 to TRBJ2-6; no definite D call. Germline V gives CDR1 SGDLS, CDR2 YYNGEE. CDR3 length: 15 amino acids. V was clipped by 0 bases and J by 3 bases, with 7 bases between them. CDR3 loop: CASSVDLSGANVLTF. As DNA, the CDR3 is TGTGCCAGCAGCGTAGACCTGAGTGGGGCCAACGTCCTGACTTTC.

The chain employs TRBV5-1 and TRBJ2-3, with TRBD1 as a possible D gene (6 bases). The germline V and J ends were trimmed by 0 bases and 0 bases, with 11 bases remaining between them. Germline loops: CDR1 SGHRS, CDR2 YFSETQ. The CDR3 extends over 16 amino acids. In DNA, the CDR3 is TGCGCCAGCAGCTTGGAGGGGGATTCTAGCACAGATACGCAGTATTTT. Residues: CASSLEGDSSTDTQYF. The whole variable domain, filled in from reference TRBV5-1 and TRBJ2-3, reads KAGVTQTPRYLIKTRGQQVTLSCSPISGHRSVSWYQQTPGQGLQFLFEYFSETQRNKGNFPGRFSGRQFSNSRSEMNVSTLELGDSALYLCASSLEGDSSTDTQYFGPGTRLTVL.

The V call is TRBV9, the J call TRBJ2-2, with 15 bases that match TRBD2. V lost 4 bases to trimming and J lost 7 bases; unmatched junction nucleotides: 5. This CDR3 is built from 16 residues. Germline CDR1 and CDR2: SGDLS and YYNGEE. The CDR3 DNA is TGTGCCAGCAGCCGGACTAGCGGGAGGGCATACGGGGAGCTGTTTTTT. Its translation is CASSRTSGRAYGELFF.

The chain employs TRBV27 and TRBJ2-7; 12 bases match TRBD2. The DNA matches TRBJ2-1 better at its end, which makes the J call doubtful. This CDR3 comprises 20 residues. CDR1 is MNHEY and CDR2 is SMNVEV in the germline V gene (reference sequence). The CDR3 loop is CASSLISQWLAGGRLDEQFF. CDR3 nucleotide sequence: TGTGCCAGCAGTTTAATAAGTCAGTGGCTAGCGGGAGGGCGTCTCGATGAGCAGTTCTTC.

The chain has TRBV5-4 and TRBJ2-7, with 12 bases aligning to TRBD2. V lost 2 bases, J lost 7 bases, and 7 bases stayed unmatched. Per germline, CDR1 SGHNT and CDR2 YYREEE (reference sequence). This CDR3 region has 15 residues. The chain's CDR3 is CASSFPSGRAGEQYF. The CDR3 DNA reads TGTGCCAGCAGCTTTCCTAGCGGGAGGGCCGGAGAGCAGTACTTC.

This clone was seen a handful of times. The rearrangement uses TRBV5-4 and TRBJ1-2; 7 bases align to TRBD1. This CDR3 is 13 amino acids long. The germline gives CDR1 SGHNT, CDR2 YYREEE (reference sequence). Trimming took 5 bases from V and 4 from J; bases not matched to a gene: 5. The CDR3 DNA follows: TGTGCCAGCAGATCCTGGACAGGCTATGGCTACACCTTC. Its translation: CASRSWTGYGYTF. Supplemented by reference TRBV5-4 and TRBJ1-2, the full variable domain reads ETGVTQSPTHLIKTRGQQVTLRCSSQSGHNTVSWYQQALGQGPQFIFQYYREEENGRGNFPPRFSGLQFPNYSSELNVNALELDDSALYLCASRSWTGYGYTFGSGTRLTVV.

This clone appeared a single time. The chain has TRBV7-8 and TRBJ1-4; D is uncertain. CDR3 length equals 14 residues. Germline V lookup: CDR1 SGHVS, CDR2 FQNEAQ. The V gene lost 5 bases and the J gene lost 7 bases, with 14 bases spanning the gap. CDR3 in DNA: TGTGCCAGCAGCCACCGTGAGGGTACTGAAAAACTGTTTTTT. Residues: CASSHREGTEKLFF.

The chain has TRBV6-6 and TRBJ1-5, with D possibly being TRBD1 (6 bases). The CDR3 length is 15 residues. Germline assignment: CDR1 MNHNY and CDR2 SVGAGI (reference sequence). V was clipped by 2 bases and J by 4 bases, with 12 bases between them. The CDR3: CASSYSTGPNQPQHF. CDR3 bases: TGTGCCAGCAGTTACAGCACAGGGCCGAATCAGCCCCAGCATTTT.

This sequence joins TRBV19 and TRBJ1-1, with 9 nucleotides matching TRBD1. This CDR3 contains 14 residues. Germline CDR1 is LNHDA and CDR2 is SQIVND (reference sequence). J was trimmed by 7 bases and V by 4 bases; bases with no gene match: 7. Written as DNA, the CDR3 is TGTGCCAGTAGTAACGCCGGGACAGGGTTTGAAGCTTTCTTT. Protein product: CASSNAGTGFEAFF.

This clone has only a few counts. The chain joins TRBV7-9 to TRBJ2-5; 7 bases are shared with TRBD2. Germline values: CDR1 SEHNR, CDR2 FQNEAQ (reference sequence). J gave up 11 bases and V 5 bases, and 11 bases lay outside the gene matches. CDR3 size: 13 residues. CDR3 residues: CASSLVAGREQYF. CDR3 nucleotide sequence: TGTGCCAGCAGCCTGGTAGCTGGGAGGGAGCAGTACTTC.

DNA for the CDR3: TGTGCCAGCAGCCCACAGGGAATCCGGTCAGATACGCAGTATTTT. This encodes CASSPQGIRSDTQYF. This chain uses TRBV11-2 with TRBJ2-3; D might be TRBD1 (6 bases). V lost 5 bases and J 4 bases, leaving 16 bases between the germline ends. The CDR3 extends over 15 amino acids. Germline V CDR1 and CDR2: SGHAT, FQNNGV.

V and J are TRBV19 and TRBJ1-5; D perhaps matches TRBD1 (5 bases). CDR1 is LNHDA and CDR2 is SQIVND in the germline V gene (reference sequence). This CDR3 region has 14 residues. V was clipped by 6 bases and J by 4 bases, with 13 bases between them. DNA for the CDR3: TGTGCCAGTAGCCAACAGGTGGGGAATCAGCCCCAGCATTTT. It encodes CASSQQVGNQPQHF.

The CDR3: CASSPKFSRGGRTEAFF. In nucleotides, the CDR3 is TGTGCCAGCAGCCCGAAATTTAGTCGGGGGGGTAGAACTGAAGCTTTCTTT. The rearrangement links TRBV7-8 to TRBJ1-1; TRBD1 might be the D (5 bases). The length of the CDR3 is 17 residues. Germline V lookup: CDR1 SGHVS, CDR2 FQNEAQ. The germline V and J ends were trimmed by 5 bases and 5 bases, with 24 bases remaining between them.

V is TRBV5-1 and J is TRBJ1-4; 8 bases are a match to TRBD1. Germline V lookup: CDR1 SGHRS, CDR2 YFSETQ. This CDR3 has 15 residues. V trimming: 4 bases; J trimming: 2 bases; junction bases outside the gene matches: 4. The CDR3: CASSQQGVTNEKLFF. CDR3 sequence (DNA): TGCGCCAGCAGCCAACAGGGGGTTACTAATGAAAAACTGTTTTTT.

The chain has TRBV28 and TRBJ1-5; D may be TRBD1 (5 bases). V gave up 7 bases and J gave up 1 base, with 14 bases separating them. The CDR3 loop spans 15 amino acids. Per germline, CDR1 MDHEN and CDR2 SYDVKM. The CDR3 DNA reads as TGTGCCAGCAAAGGTGGGGGGGAAAGCAATCAGCCCCAGCATTTT. It yields the protein CASKGGGESNQPQHF.

The chain is built from TRBV28 and TRBJ1-2, with TRBD1 matching over 7 bases. The germline CDR1 and CDR2 sequences are MDHEN and SYDVKM. Trimming removed 6 bases from V and 5 bases from J; junction bases left unmatched: 12. This CDR3 is built from 15 residues. In DNA form, the CDR3 reads TGTGCCAGCAGCCCTCTTGACAGGGAACGGTATGGCTACACCTTC. This sequence encodes CASSPLDRERYGYTF.

The V gene is TRBV11-2, the J gene TRBJ1-4; 10 nucleotides match TRBD1. The CDR3 consists of 15 residues. The V segment lost 1 base and the J segment 7 bases; nucleotides outside the gene matches: 3. Germline CDR1 reads SGHAT; CDR2 reads FQNNGV. In DNA form, the CDR3 reads TGTGCCAGCAGCTTAGCCGGGACAGGGGCTGAAAAACTGTTTTTT. Translated, it gives CASSLAGTGAEKLFF.

This chain joins TRBV4-2 and TRBJ2-3; D may be TRBD1 (5 bases). Germline CDR1 LGHNA, CDR2 YNFKEQ. This CDR3 contains 14 residues. The V gene lost 1 base and the J gene lost 5 bases, with 10 bases spanning the gap. The CDR3 spells CASSQGAGLDTQYF. Here the CDR3 DNA reads TGTGCCAGCAGCCAAGGGGCAGGGTTAGATACGCAGTATTTT.

The chain employs TRBV7-2 and TRBJ1-1, with 8 bases aligning to TRBD1. CDR3 length equals 19 residues. The germline V gene has CDR1 SGHTA and CDR2 FQGNSA. The J segment lost 10 bases and the V segment lost 2 bases, leaving 24 bases of the junction unmatched. CDR3 sequence: CASSLLQGRAGGRRSVAFF. Here the CDR3 DNA reads TGTGCCAGCAGCTTACTTCAGGGCCGGGCAGGGGGCCGGAGGTCGGTAGCTTTCTTT. Combining the CDR3 with reference TRBV7-2 and TRBJ1-1 gives the whole variable domain GAGVSQSPSNKVTEKGKDVELRCDPISGHTALYWYRQSLGQGLEFLIYFQGNSAPDKSGLPSDRFSAERTGGSVSTLTIQRTQQEDSAVYLCASSLLQGRAGGRRSVAFFGQGTRLTVV.